This TCR beta chain comes out of a study of CD8+ T cells in alopecia areata. Study summary: Those treated were given oral tofacitinib at 5 to 10 mg twice daily. Treated patients were scored for severity by percent of scalp affected.

The sequencing template was cDNA reverse transcribed from extracted RNA. Sequencing used immunoSEQ multiplex PCR; TCRdb keeps in-frame clones, though not all of them. The table lists 90,000 to 150,000 clones, less than 75% of them singletons. In germline, CDR1 is GTSNPN, CDR2 SVGIG (reference sequence). Trimming pared 5 bases from V and 1 base from J, leaving 6 bases between. CDR3 size: 11 residues. Notes on this clone: Antigen specificity is unknown.

Study-wide findings and caveats: Scalp lesions, especially in alopecia totalis/universalis, had higher clonality than normal scalp.

As for treatment: oral pan-JAK inhibitor, 5-10 mg twice daily. Sequences were derived from CD8+ T cells sorted from blood, sampled at week 4, from a patient treated with tofacitinib. This sequence joins TRBV30 and TRBJ2-7; D is undetermined. The clonotype comes from a human donor with alopecia areata. The CDR3 DNA reads TGTGCCTGGGGGGTTTCCTACGAGCAGTACTTC. Translating it yields CAWGVSYEQYF.